The entry that follows covers one T cell receptor (beta chain) sequence. Its antigen remains unidentified. These data come from a study of OX40 agonist ivuxolimab in advanced cancers. Across the study: Ivuxolimab, an antibody acting as an agonist of OX40 (CD134), was used to treat patients.

Trimming took 1 base from V and 8 from J, leaving 9 bases between them. The CDR3 has 12 residues. Germline V gives CDR1 SGHDT, CDR2 YYEEEE. Study outcomes and limitations: There was clonal expansion of CD4+ and CD8+ blood T cells by week 6 at 0.1 to 3.0 mg/kg. Mean expanded clone counts were higher in CD8+ than CD4+ T cells.

The method was immunoSEQ multiplex PCR; TCRdb's version includes in-frame clones alone and lacks a portion of them. The repertoire holds tens of thousands of clones, with nearly 90% as singletons. The input for sequencing was CD4+ or CD8+ T cells sorted from blood, taken in a trial of the OX40 agonist ivuxolimab. This clonotype was sampled from an adult with an advanced solid tumor such as melanoma, head and neck, liver or kidney cancer. This sequence joins TRBV5-6 and TRBJ1-2, with D unresolved. The CDR3 sequence is CASSLTERGYTF. CDR3 DNA: TGTGCCAGCAGCTTGACAGAAAGGGGCTACACCTTC.